These 31 T cell receptor beta chains were sequenced from one sample in a study of cytomegalovirus exposure and HLA in healthy donors. With 60 Vbeta and 13 Jbeta primers, the PCR was carried out. Sequencing was performed with immunoSEQ multiplex PCR; in TCRdb, only in-frame clones are kept and a portion is missing. The data hold around 170,000 clones, with around 80% observed a single time. Input material: PBMCs. These receptors were taken from a man aged 35 to 55 in good health and CMV-seronegative.

V is TRBV2 and J is TRBJ1-2; the D is unclear. The germline V gene has CDR1 SNHLY and CDR2 FYNNEI. V lost 2 bases and J 4 bases, leaving 11 bases between the germline ends. The CDR3 is 14 amino acids. The CDR3 DNA sequence: TGTGCCAGCAGTGAATTTGGCATCTCCTATGGCTACACCTTC. Encoded protein: CASSEFGISYGYTF.

CDR3 amino acids: CASSQGLGGYQETQYF. CDR3 bases: TGTGCCAGCAGCCAAGGGCTCGGCGGCTACCAAGAGACCCAGTACTTC. The rearrangement links TRBV14 to TRBJ2-5, with D unclear. V lost 1 base and J lost 0, with 12 bases in between. This CDR3 has 16 residues. CDR1 is SGHDN, CDR2 FVKESK, per germline. Together with reference TRBV14 and TRBJ2-5, the CDR3 gives the full variable domain: EAGVTQFPSHSVIEKGQTVTLRCDPISGHDNLYWYRRVMGKEIKFLLHFVKESKQDESGMPNNRFLAERTGGTYSTLKVQPAELEDSGVYFCASSQGLGGYQETQYFGPGTRLLVL.

The rearrangement links TRBV29-1 to TRBJ2-1; TRBD2 might be the D (6 bases). Germline CDR1 and CDR2: SQVTM and ANQGSEA. The CDR3 is 11 amino acids. The V end was cut by 7 bases, the J end by 10 bases, with 14 bases between. This CDR3 reads CSALRGREQFF. CDR3 nucleotides: TGCAGCGCCCTACGGGGGAGGGAGCAGTTCTTC.

The rearrangement uses TRBV9 and TRBJ2-5; TRBD2 is a possible D gene (5 bases). Germline V lookup: CDR1 SGDLS, CDR2 YYNGEE. Trimming shortened V by 0 bases and J by 5 bases, and 14 bases separated the two germline ends. This CDR3 is built from 15 residues. DNA for the CDR3: TGTGCCAGCAGCGTAGTCGGGAATAGCGAGGAGACCCAGTACTTC. Residues: CASSVVGNSEETQYF. Full variable domain (missing parts from reference TRBV9 and TRBJ2-5): DSGVTQTPKHLITATGQRVTLRCSPRSGDLSVYWYQQSLDQGLQFLIQYYNGEERAKGNILERFSAQQFPDLHSELNLSSLELGDSALYFCASSVVGNSEETQYFGPGTRLLVL.

This clone was counted between two and nine times. V is TRBV7-2 and J is TRBJ1-1; 8 nucleotides agree with TRBD1. The V gene's germline CDR1 is SGHTA and CDR2 FQGNSA. The trim removed 3 bases at V and 1 base at J, leaving 4 bases unmatched. This CDR3 contains 15 residues. As DNA, the CDR3 is TGTGCCAGCAGCTTCCACAGGGGGGGGAACACTGAAGCTTTCTTT. Amino acids: CASSFHRGGNTEAFF.

About this clone: This CDR3 is also generated by other DNA sequences in the sample. CDR3 sequence (DNA): TGTGCCAGCAGTTACTCCGGCGGCCGGACTGAAGCTTTCTTT. It is translated as CASSYSGGRTEAFF. The chain has TRBV6-5 and TRBJ1-1; D gene uncertain. CDR1 MNHEY and CDR2 SVGAGI come from the germline V gene. The CDR3 consists of 14 residues. V lost 0 bases, J lost 5 bases, and 10 bases lay in between.

This rearrangement joins TRBV5-6 to TRBJ2-7, with TRBD2 as a possible D gene (5 bases). Germline V CDR1 and CDR2: SGHDT, YYEEEE. The CDR3 has 11 amino acids. The V gene lost 4 bases and the J gene lost 3 bases, with 5 bases spanning the gap. The CDR3 here is CASSRGYEQYF. CDR3 bases: TGTGCCAGCAGCCGGGGCTACGAGCAGTACTTC. The whole variable domain, filled in from reference TRBV5-6 and TRBJ2-7, reads DAGVTQSPTHLIKTRGQQVTLRCSPKSGHDTVSWYQQALGQGPQFIFQYYEEEERQRGNFPDRFSGHQFPNYSSELNVNALLLGDSALYLCASSRGYEQYFGPGTRLTVT.

The rearrangement joins TRBV4-3 to TRBJ1-2; 7 bases are a match to TRBD1. V shed 3 bases and J 11 bases; nucleotides not matched to a gene: 9. Germline CDR1 is LGHNA and CDR2 is YSLEER. CDR3 size: 13 residues. CDR3 nucleotides: TGCGCCAGCAGCCAGGAGACAGGGCGAAGATACACCTTC. It translates to CASSQETGRRYTF.

This chain uses TRBV7-8 with TRBJ2-4, with 8 bases matching TRBD2. Germline assignment: CDR1 SGHVS and CDR2 FQNEAQ. J lost 11 bases, V lost 8 bases, and 11 bases had no gene match. This CDR3 comprises 13 residues. CDR3 residues: CASSSGLERVQYF. Here the CDR3 DNA reads TGTGCCAGCTCTTCGGGACTAGAAAGGGTTCAGTACTTC.

The CDR3 here is CAWSVGWQKQETQYF. Here the CDR3 DNA reads TGTGCCTGGAGTGTGGGCTGGCAAAAACAAGAGACCCAGTACTTC. This sequence joins TRBV30 and TRBJ2-5; no firm D call. CDR1 GTSNPN and CDR2 SVGIG come from the germline V gene (reference sequence). Trimming removed 0 bases from V and 2 bases from J, with 13 bases in between. This CDR3 contains 15 residues.

This clone was seen a handful of times. J is TRBJ1-2 and V is TRBV7-2, with D perhaps TRBD1 (5 bases). V dropped 1 base and J dropped 4 bases, with 7 bases sitting between them. CDR3 size: 13 residues. From germline, CDR1 is SGHTA and CDR2 FQGNSA. CDR3 loop: CASSLGGSYGYTF. The CDR3, as DNA: TGTGCCAGCAGCTTAGGGGGCAGCTATGGCTACACCTTC.

The rearrangement joins TRBV7-9 to TRBJ1-2; a possible D gene is TRBD1 (6 bases). The germline CDR1 and CDR2 sequences are SEHNR and FQNEAQ (reference sequence). This CDR3 region has 14 residues. The germline V and J ends were trimmed by 5 bases and 4 bases, with 14 bases remaining between them. In nucleotides, the CDR3 is TGTGCCAGCAGCCTACCGGACAGTCGCTATGGCTACACCTTC. It encodes CASSLPDSRYGYTF.

The rearrangement joins TRBV29-1 to TRBJ2-2; possibly TRBD2 for D (6 bases). Germline CDR1 reads SQVTM; CDR2 reads ANQGSEA. The CDR3 runs 13 residues. V shed 7 bases and J shed 4 bases, with 13 bases lying between them. For the CDR3, the DNA is TGCAGCGGTTCCGGGACTTTCACCGGGGAGCTGTTTTTT. Encoded protein: CSGSGTFTGELFF.

A few counts support this clone. V gene TRBV6-5 combines with J gene TRBJ2-1; possible D gene TRBD2, 5 bases. V lost 2 bases and J lost 6, with 5 bases in between. Germline V gene data show CDR1 as MNHEY and CDR2 as SVGAGI. The CDR3 has 12 amino acids. The CDR3 DNA sequence: TGTGCCAGCAGTTACCGGGGCAATGAGCAGTTCTTC. Protein sequence: CASSYRGNEQFF.

V gene TRBV7-3 combines with J gene TRBJ2-1; 10 nucleotides agree with TRBD1. Germline assignment: CDR1 SGHTA and CDR2 FQGTGA. There are 14 residues in the CDR3. Germline trimming cut 5 bases from V and 7 bases from J; bases unmatched to any gene: 5. CDR3 DNA sequence: TGTGCCAGCAGCCCGACAGGGGGCAGGAATGAGCAGTTCTTC. It encodes CASSPTGGRNEQFF. Complete variable domain (other parts from reference TRBV7-3 and TRBJ2-1): GAGVSQTPSNKVTEKGKYVELRCDPISGHTALYWYRQSLGQGPEFLIYFQGTGAADDSGLPNDRFFAVRPEGSVSTLKIQRTERGDSAVYLCASSPTGGRNEQFFGPGTRLTVL.

This rearrangement joins TRBV27 to TRBJ2-2, with D perhaps TRBD1 (5 bases). The CDR3 length is 11 residues. CDR1 MNHEY and CDR2 SMNVEV come from the germline V gene (reference sequence). The V and J ends lost 6 bases and 9 bases respectively, with 8 bases between them. The CDR3 DNA reads TGTGCCAGCAGAAAGGGGTGGGAGCTGTTTTTT. As protein: CASRKGWELFF.

This chain connects TRBV9 to TRBJ1-4, with D possibly TRBD1 on 6 matching bases. Germline CDR1 is SGDLS and CDR2 is YYNGEE. The germline V and J ends were trimmed by 2 bases and 7 bases, with 12 bases remaining between them. CDR3 length equals 14 residues. CDR3 amino acids: CASSVRTDGEKLFF. CDR3 DNA: TGTGCCAGCAGCGTGCGGACAGACGGTGAAAAACTGTTTTTT.

This chain uses TRBV27 with TRBJ1-6, with TRBD1 identical over 7 bases. The CDR3 is 14 residues long. V shed 5 bases and J 6 bases; nucleotides not matched to a gene: 4. Germline lookup yields CDR1 MNHEY and CDR2 SMNVEV (reference sequence). The CDR3 DNA reads TGTGCCAGCAGTCGACAGGGCGGTAATTCACCCCTCCACTTT. Translating it yields CASSRQGGNSPLHF.

The V gene is TRBV7-7, the J gene TRBJ2-5; 8 nucleotides line up with TRBD1. The CDR3 extends over 15 amino acids. Germline V gene data show CDR1 as SSHAT and CDR2 as FNYEAQ (reference sequence). V was pared by 4 bases and J by 0 bases, with 4 bases of the junction left unmatched. CDR3 residues: CASSSGTGYQETQYF. DNA of the CDR3: TGTGCCAGCAGCTCGGGGACAGGATACCAAGAGACCCAGTACTTC.

The chain is built from TRBV25-1 and TRBJ2-1; D uncertain. Trimming took off 1 base at V and 6 bases at J, with 4 bases between the two ends. This CDR3 contains 12 residues. Germline CDR1 is MGHDK and CDR2 is SYGVNS. CDR3 bases: TGTGCCAGCAGTGAATCCAGCAATGAGCAGTTCTTC. Translating gives CASSESSNEQFF.

The rearrangement joins TRBV10-3 to TRBJ1-3, with D maybe TRBD1 (5 bases). CDR1 is ENHRY and CDR2 is SYGVKD in the germline V gene. The CDR3 contains 13 residues. Between the trimmed V and J ends, which lost 10 bases and 1 base, there was a span of 11 bases. CDR3 coding DNA: TGTGCCACCTCGGGGGGATCTGGAAACACCATATATTTT. Its translation: CATSGGSGNTIYF.

This clone was detected once. The chain's CDR3 is CSAAAPAGGYTF. CDR3 coding DNA: TGCAGCGCCGCGGCCCCAGCCGGGGGCTACACCTTC. This sequence joins TRBV29-1 and TRBJ1-2; no clear D. Germline CDR1 and CDR2: SQVTM and ANQGSEA. V lost 7 bases and J lost 8, with 17 bases in between. The CDR3 is 12 amino acids.

In this sample, this clone turned up once. The chain combines TRBV11-2 with TRBJ2-4; 10 bases map to TRBD1. V was clipped by 1 base and J by 6 bases; unmatched bases: 0. Germline V gives CDR1 SGHAT, CDR2 FQNNGV. The CDR3 is 14 amino acids. The CDR3 nucleotides are TGTGCCAGCAGCTTAGGGGACAGGGGAAACATTCAGTACTTC. It translates to CASSLGDRGNIQYF.

V usage is TRBV19 and J usage is TRBJ1-3; the D is unclear. Germline V lookup: CDR1 LNHDA, CDR2 SQIVND (reference sequence). There are 16 residues in the CDR3. Trimming took off 3 bases at V and 3 bases at J, with 15 bases between the two ends. CDR3: CASSINAGKSGNTIYF. Here the CDR3 DNA reads TGTGCCAGTAGTATTAACGCCGGGAAGAGTGGAAACACCATATATTTT.

The CDR3 bases are TGTGCCAGCAGCTTAAGAGGCCGGGAGACCCAGTACTTC. This encodes CASSLRGRETQYF. The chain joins TRBV7-3 to TRBJ2-5; D call uncertain. V was clipped by 1 base and J by 5 bases, with 8 bases between them. CDR3 length equals 13 residues. The germline V gene has CDR1 SGHTA and CDR2 FQGTGA.

The V gene is TRBV6-1, the J gene TRBJ2-7; D is uncertain. V was trimmed by 3 bases and J by 4 bases, leaving 13 bases between them. The CDR3 has 14 residues. Germline CDR1 and CDR2: MNHNS and SASEGT. CDR3 coding DNA: TGTGCCAGCAGTGACCTCTTTAACACATACGAGCAGTACTTC. It is translated as CASSDLFNTYEQYF.

The genes are TRBV29-1 and TRBJ1-5; maybe TRBD1 (5 bases). V was clipped by 4 bases and J by 7 bases, with 17 bases between them. The V gene's germline CDR1 is SQVTM and CDR2 ANQGSEA. The CDR3 has 14 amino acids. The chain's CDR3 is CSVVPGGLGQPQHF. Written as DNA, the CDR3 is TGCAGCGTTGTACCCGGGGGGTTGGGGCAGCCCCAGCATTTT.

This chain links TRBV6-5 with TRBJ2-7, with 7 bases identical to TRBD2. V gave up 0 bases and J gave up 2 bases; unmatched junction bases: 4. Germline loops: CDR1 MNHEY, CDR2 SVGAGI. The CDR3 is made up of 15 amino acids. The CDR3 protein is CASSYSSGKPYEQYF. The CDR3 DNA is TGTGCCAGCAGTTACTCCAGCGGGAAGCCCTACGAGCAGTACTTC.

In nucleotides, the CDR3 is TGTGCCAGCAGCGTAGCGGTAAGAGCGGGGGGGACGGAGACCCAGTACTTC. Its protein product is CASSVAVRAGGTETQYF. The rearrangement joins TRBV9 to TRBJ2-5, with 10 nucleotides matching TRBD2. This CDR3 spans 17 amino acids. Germline V gene sequence: CDR1 SGDLS, CDR2 YYNGEE. Unmatched junction bases numbered 10, after V lost 0 bases and J lost 5 bases.

The chain has TRBV2 and TRBJ2-5; 9 bases agree with TRBD1. The CDR3 is 18 amino acids. Trimming cost V 10 bases and J 5 bases; bases outside gene matches: 23. Looked up from germline, CDR1 is SNHLY and CDR2 is FYNNEI. Here the CDR3 reads CATLLGYGQGRRGETQYF. The CDR3 coding sequence is TGTGCCACACTCCTCGGCTACGGACAGGGGAGGAGAGGGGAGACCCAGTACTTC.

V and J are TRBV4-2 and TRBJ2-2; no clear D gene. The CDR3 has 16 amino acids. V lost 0 bases and J 4 bases, leaving 12 bases between the germline ends. The germline gives CDR1 LGHNA, CDR2 YNFKEQ. The chain's CDR3 is CASSQEWLELTGELFF. As DNA, the CDR3 is TGTGCCAGCAGCCAAGAATGGTTAGAACTCACCGGGGAGCTGTTTTTT.